The 27 T cell receptor beta chains in this list originate from one sample, sequenced in a study of control samples from healthy donors and cancer patients (dated by TCRdb to between 2020 and 2021). The library was prepared using the immunoSEQ multiplex PCR assay. Held by TCRdb, this immuneACCESS table contains in-frame sequences only and omits some clones. Under half of the omission traces to an unresolved V gene where checked; the cause of the rest is unknown. Recorded for this sample are roughly 38,000 clones; roughly 85% of them occurred a single time. The top ten clones comprise 47% of the sample. Sample: blood. These receptors all come from a man aged 55 to 70 in good health.

The chain has TRBV4-2 and TRBJ1-5; 7 positions match TRBD1. The V segment lost 4 bases and the J segment 9 bases; nucleotides outside the gene matches: 12. The CDR3 has 15 amino acids. The germline V gene has CDR1 LGHNA and CDR2 YNFKEQ. The CDR3 nucleotides read TGTGCCAGCAGCCTTAATTTCAGGGGGTCGAGGCCCCAGCATTTT. Protein product: CASSLNFRGSRPQHF.

The chain links TRBV6-5 to TRBJ2-2; 10 bases map to TRBD1. With 5 bases clipped from V and 7 bases from J, the junction kept 4 bases outside the gene matches. The CDR3 consists of 14 residues. Per germline, CDR1 MNHEY and CDR2 SVGAGI. The CDR3 reads CASSPGQGIGELFF. The CDR3 bases are TGTGCCAGCAGTCCGGGACAGGGGATCGGGGAGCTGTTTTTT.

This sequence joins TRBV5-4 and TRBJ1-1; D not certain. The CDR3 loop spans 15 amino acids. Trimming took 0 bases from V and 0 from J, leaving 9 bases between them. The germline gives CDR1 SGHNT, CDR2 YYREEE (reference sequence). In DNA form, the CDR3 reads TGTGCCAGCAGCTTGGAAAAGGCAGTGAACACTGAAGCTTTCTTT. Translated: CASSLEKAVNTEAFF.

The sample holds one count of this clone. The CDR3 is CASSYSGVGTEAFF. The CDR3 nucleotides are TGTGCCAGCAGTTACTCCGGGGTTGGAACTGAAGCTTTCTTT. This chain links TRBV6-2 or TRBV6-3 with TRBJ1-1; D is undetermined. Germline values: CDR1 MNHEY, CDR2 SVGEGT. V was clipped by 0 bases and J by 5 bases, with 10 bases between them. CDR3 length: 14 residues.

V gene TRBV5-4 combines with J gene TRBJ2-3; 10 bases are shared with TRBD2. V shed 4 bases, J shed 3 bases, and the junction held 8 bases outside the gene matches. This CDR3 contains 16 residues. Germline CDR1 SGHNT, CDR2 YYREEE (reference sequence). CDR3 nucleotides: TGTGCCAGCAGCGGCATCGAGCGGGAGGGAACAGATACGCAGTATTTT. Its translation: CASSGIEREGTDTQYF.

The CDR3 coding sequence is TGTGCCAGCAGTCTCTCTAGCGGGAGCCATTCCTACAATGAGCAGTTCTTC. It yields the protein CASSLSSGSHSYNEQFF. The J gene is TRBJ2-1, the V gene TRBV28; TRBD2 matches 10 bases. The V and J ends lost 5 bases and 1 base, in that order; junction bases with no gene match: 8. Germline V gene data show CDR1 as MDHEN and CDR2 as SYDVKM. The CDR3 is 17 amino acids. The variable domain in full, with the rest retrieved from reference TRBV28 and TRBJ2-1, is DVKVTQSSRYLVKRTGEKVFLECVQDMDHENMFWYRQDPGLGLRLIYFSYDVKMKEKGDIPEGYSVSREKKERFSLILESASTNQTSMYLCASSLSSGSHSYNEQFFGPGTRLTVL.

The CDR3 is CASSSDDRVNTEAFF. CDR3 DNA sequence: TGTGCCAGCAGCTCTGACGACAGGGTGAACACTGAAGCTTTCTTT. This chain connects TRBV7-2 to TRBJ1-1; 7 bases are shared with TRBD1. The CDR3 contains 15 residues. V trimming: 4 bases; J trimming: 0 bases; junction bases outside the gene matches: 5. CDR1 and CDR2 (germline): SGHTA, FQGNSA.

The chain has TRBV7-6 and TRBJ2-2; D ambiguous. V was shortened by 5 bases and J by 5 bases, with 9 bases between the two germline ends. This CDR3 is 13 amino acids long. The germline CDR1 and CDR2 sequences are SGHVS and FNYEAQ. CDR3 nucleotide sequence: TGTGCCAGCAGCCCGATGAGTACCGGGGAGCTGTTTTTT. Translation gives CASSPMSTGELFF. Full variable domain (outside the CDR3, taken from reference TRBV7-6 and TRBJ2-2): GAGVSQSPRYKVTKRGQDVALRCDPISGHVSLYWYRQALGQGPEFLTYFNYEAQQDKSGLPNDRFSAERPEGSISTLTIQRTEQRDSAMYRCASSPMSTGELFFGEGSRLTVL.

CDR3 region: CASSQVRGASQPQHF. DNA of the CDR3: TGCGCCAGCAGCCAAGTGAGAGGGGCTAGTCAGCCCCAGCATTTT. The V gene is TRBV4-3, the J gene TRBJ1-5; a possible D gene is TRBD1 (5 bases). The V end lost 1 base, the J end lost 6 bases, and 13 bases lay between the germline ends. This CDR3 contains 15 residues. Germline V gives CDR1 LGHNA, CDR2 YSLEER.

The chain employs TRBV6-6 and TRBJ2-7; tentatively, D is TRBD1 (5 bases). The ends were cut back, 5 bases at V and 2 bases at J, with 7 bases in the middle. This CDR3 region has 12 residues. Germline CDR1 reads MNHNY; CDR2 reads SVGAGI (reference sequence). The CDR3 sequence: CASSMDTYEQYF. DNA of the CDR3: TGTGCCAGCAGTATGGACACCTACGAGCAGTACTTC.

The chain combines TRBV21-1 with TRBJ1-2; TRBD1 reflects the table's D call only, with no check against the DNA. TRBV21-1 is a listed pseudogene. This CDR3 contains 20 residues. The CDR3 spells CASSNAPPMYGRSNGYGYTF. The CDR3, as DNA: TGTGCCAGCAGCAATGCCCCCCCAATGTATGGGCGTTCTAATGGCTATGGCTACACCTTC.

The chain is built from TRBV6-5 and TRBJ1-5; a weak D match, TRBD1 (5 bases). The CDR3 has 13 amino acids. V lost 6 bases to trimming and J lost 7 bases, with 13 bases between them. Looked up from germline, CDR1 is MNHEY and CDR2 is SVGAGI. This CDR3 reads CASSSLGRQPQHF. For the CDR3, the DNA is TGTGCCAGCAGCTCCCTGGGACGGCAGCCCCAGCATTTT.

This clone was detected once. V gene TRBV6-1 combines with J gene TRBJ1-3; D remains unclear. CDR1 is MNHNS and CDR2 is SASEGT in the germline V gene. Trimming shortened V by 1 base and J by 0 bases, and 7 bases separated the two germline ends. The CDR3 contains 15 residues. The CDR3 reads CASSEGGYSGNTIYF. The CDR3, as DNA: TGTGCCAGCAGTGAAGGGGGTTACTCTGGAAACACCATATATTTT.

V gene TRBV5-1 combines with J gene TRBJ1-4; TRBD1 is a possible D gene (6 bases). V lost 6 bases, J lost 8 bases, and 14 bases lay in between. CDR1 SGHRS and CDR2 YFSETQ come from the germline V gene. The CDR3 sequence is 13 residues long. CDR3 sequence reads: CASTRGDREKLFF. The CDR3 DNA sequence: TGCGCCAGCACCCGAGGAGACAGGGAAAAACTGTTTTTT.

The chain joins TRBV10-3 to TRBJ2-3, with D possibly called TRBD1 or TRBD2 (5 bases each). Per germline, CDR1 ENHRY and CDR2 SYGVKD. This CDR3 has 14 amino acids. The V end was cut by 3 bases, the J end by 1 base, with 8 bases between. The CDR3 DNA follows: TGTGCCATCAGTGACAGGGACGGCACAGATACGCAGTATTTT. This gives the protein CAISDRDGTDTQYF.

V gene TRBV11-2 combines with J gene TRBJ2-2; a possible D gene is TRBD1 (6 bases). V was cut by 3 bases and J by 4 bases, with 12 bases left in between. Germline V gene data show CDR1 as SGHAT and CDR2 as FQNNGV. The CDR3 covers 15 residues. The CDR3 loop is CASSFRQVRTGELFF. The CDR3 nucleotides read TGTGCCAGCAGCTTCCGACAGGTTCGCACCGGGGAGCTGTTTTTT.

The V gene is TRBV6-2 or TRBV6-3, the J gene TRBJ2-5; TRBD1 matches 7 bases. V lost 5 bases, J lost 0 bases, and 6 bases stayed unmatched. The CDR3 totals 15 residues. Looked up from germline, CDR1 is MNHEY and CDR2 is SVGEGT. The CDR3 here is CASSAGTAYQETQYF. The CDR3 DNA reads TGTGCCAGCAGTGCCGGGACAGCGTACCAAGAGACCCAGTACTTC.

The chain is built from TRBV27 and TRBJ1-5, with D uncertain. The CDR3 has 14 amino acids. Germline CDR1 MNHEY, CDR2 SMNVEV (reference sequence). V was pared by 6 bases and J by 6 bases, with 15 bases between. CDR3 amino acids: CASRTRGRSQPQHF. In DNA form, the CDR3 reads TGTGCCAGCAGGACTCGAGGGCGCAGTCAGCCCCAGCATTTT.

The J gene is TRBJ2-2, the V gene TRBV5-6, with D unresolved. V was clipped by 2 bases and J by 0 bases, with 8 bases between them. The CDR3 covers 15 residues. Germline V gene data show CDR1 as SGHDT and CDR2 as YYEEEE. CDR3 sequence (DNA): TGTGCCAGCAGCTTCCTTAGAACGAACACCGGGGAGCTGTTTTTT. This gives the protein CASSFLRTNTGELFF. Full variable domain (missing parts from reference TRBV5-6 and TRBJ2-2): DAGVTQSPTHLIKTRGQQVTLRCSPKSGHDTVSWYQQALGQGPQFIFQYYEEEERQRGNFPDRFSGHQFPNYSSELNVNALLLGDSALYLCASSFLRTNTGELFFGEGSRLTVL.

The chain is built from TRBV6-4 and TRBJ1-3; D gene uncertain. Germline values: CDR1 MRHNA, CDR2 SNTAGT. Trimming left V 2 bases short and J 9 bases short, with 11 bases between. This CDR3 is built from 13 residues. The CDR3 nucleotides are TGTGCCAGCAGTGACGACCGGGGTCCCACCATATATTTT. Its translation is CASSDDRGPTIYF.

V gene TRBV28 combines with J gene TRBJ2-2; D is perhaps TRBD2 (6 bases). Germline CDR1 is MDHEN and CDR2 is SYDVKM. V was trimmed by 7 bases and J by 1 base, leaving 7 bases between them. The CDR3 is made up of 13 amino acids. The CDR3 DNA follows: TGTGCCAGCATGCGGGGGAACACCGGGGAGCTGTTTTTT. Translating gives CASMRGNTGELFF.

The rearrangement uses TRBV6-5 and TRBJ1-2; 8 nucleotides match TRBD1. Germline loops: CDR1 MNHEY, CDR2 SVGAGI. The CDR3 has 12 residues. V was clipped by 4 bases and J by 7 bases; unmatched bases: 2. CDR3 sequence: CASSSGGGGYTF. In DNA form, the CDR3 reads TGTGCCAGCAGTTCAGGGGGCGGTGGCTACACCTTC.

The rearrangement joins TRBV19 to TRBJ2-3; 7 bases fit TRBD1. There are 16 residues in the CDR3. J lost 0 bases, V lost 5 bases, and 8 bases had no gene match. Per the germline V gene, CDR1 is LNHDA and CDR2 is SQIVND (reference sequence). This chain's CDR3 is CASSSGTAISTDTQYF. The CDR3, as DNA: TGTGCCAGTAGTTCTGGGACAGCGATTAGCACAGATACGCAGTATTTT.

This clone was detected a few times. V gene TRBV5-1 combines with J gene TRBJ1-6, with D possibly being TRBD1 (5 bases). Germline V CDR1 and CDR2: SGHRS, YFSETQ. The CDR3 is 17 amino acids. Trimming pared 3 bases from V and 7 bases from J, leaving 20 bases between. The CDR3 reads CASSSRGTITLNSPLHF. The CDR3 DNA follows: TGCGCCAGCAGCTCGCGGGGCACCATCACACTAAATTCACCCCTCCACTTT.

The CDR3 is CASSVRGQNTEAFF. DNA for the CDR3: TGTGCCAGCAGCGTCAGGGGCCAGAACACTGAAGCTTTCTTT. This rearrangement joins TRBV2 to TRBJ1-1, with D tentatively TRBD1 (6 bases). V was shortened by 6 bases and J by 1 base, with 12 bases between the two germline ends. The CDR3 is 14 residues long. Germline values: CDR1 SNHLY, CDR2 FYNNEI.

The V and J genes are TRBV5-1 and TRBJ2-7; TRBD2 is a possible D gene (5 bases). Per germline, CDR1 SGHRS and CDR2 YFSETQ. The CDR3 spans 15 residues. V lost 4 bases and J 0 bases, leaving 14 bases between the germline ends. The CDR3 DNA sequence: TGCGCCAGCAGCAAGGCGGGCACCGTCTCCTACGAGCAGTACTTC. Residues: CASSKAGTVSYEQYF.

The chain links TRBV2 to TRBJ2-7; 7 bases are a match to TRBD1. The junction had 5 bases not matched to a gene; V was cut back by 3 bases and J by 0 bases. Germline V lookup: CDR1 SNHLY, CDR2 FYNNEI. The CDR3 is made up of 15 amino acids. The CDR3: CASSDTGVFSYEQYF. The CDR3, as DNA: TGTGCCAGCAGTGATACAGGGGTCTTCTCCTACGAGCAGTACTTC. The complete variable domain, with remaining parts taken from reference TRBV2 and TRBJ2-7, reads EPEVTQTPSHQVTQMGQEVILRCVPISNHLYFYWYRQILGQKVEFLVSFYNNEISEKSEIFDDQFSVERPDGSNFTLKIRSTKLEDSAMYFCASSDTGVFSYEQYFGPGTRLTVT.